These 9 T cell receptor beta chains originate from one sample sequenced in a study of T-cell reconstitution after alpha-beta-depleted transplantation in children. It was with unique molecular identifiers that the TCRbeta library was prepared. TCRdb re-called the PCR reads with MiXCR, one entry per CDR3 protein. The data show under 250,000 distinct CDR3 sequences, with 20% to 30% seen just once and about 4.8% held by the top ten. This sample comprised PBMCs, mostly from graft donor cells, obtained 360 days after TCRalphabeta/CD19-depleted stem cell transplant. The origin of the receptors is a female patient younger than 10 who had a stem cell transplant for congenital amegakaryocytic thrombocytopenia, so the T cells may come from the graft donor.

The chain uses TRBV5-1 and TRBJ2-5; D remains unclear. Trimming pared 0 bases from V and 5 bases from J, leaving 8 bases between. This CDR3 is 13 amino acids long. Germline assignment: CDR1 SGHRS and CDR2 YFSETQ. The CDR3 is CASSLARRETQYF. DNA for the CDR3: TGCGCCAGCAGCTTGGCTAGACGGGAGACCCAGTACTTC.

The chain employs TRBV4-3 and TRBJ2-2; 13 nucleotides match TRBD2. Looked up from germline, CDR1 is LGHNA and CDR2 is YSLEER. The CDR3 spans 17 residues. V shed 0 bases and J 10 bases; nucleotides not matched to a gene: 8. This CDR3 is CASSQDGMTSGRSELFF. The DNA for the CDR3 is TGCGCCAGCAGCCAAGATGGGATGACTAGCGGGAGGTCGGAGCTGTTTTTT.

This clonotype has a count of ten or more. The chain recombines TRBV29-1 with TRBJ2-1; D gene ambiguous. CDR3 length: 15 amino acids. Germline CDR1 and CDR2: SQVTM and ANQGSEA. The V end was cut by 2 bases, the J end by 0 bases, with 11 bases between. In DNA, the CDR3 is TGCAGCGTTGAAACGCAGCAGATCTCCTACAATGAGCAGTTCTTC. Encoded protein: CSVETQQISYNEQFF.

This clonotype has a count of ten or more. The chain has TRBV5-1 and TRBJ2-5; D gene ambiguous. Germline V gene sequence: CDR1 SGHRS, CDR2 YFSETQ. The CDR3 is made up of 11 amino acids. V lost 2 bases to trimming and J lost 5 bases, with 4 bases between them. CDR3 loop: CASSFKETQYF. For the CDR3, the DNA is TGCGCCAGCAGCTTTAAGGAGACCCAGTACTTC. The full variable domain, completed using reference TRBV5-1 and TRBJ2-5, is KAGVTQTPRYLIKTRGQQVTLSCSPISGHRSVSWYQQTPGQGLQFLFEYFSETQRNKGNFPGRFSGRQFSNSRSEMNVSTLELGDSALYLCASSFKETQYFGPGTRLLVL.

This sequence joins TRBV28 and TRBJ2-5; TRBD1 agrees at 10 bases. CDR3 length: 14 residues. Germline trimming cut 0 bases from V and 5 bases from J; bases unmatched to any gene: 0. Germline CDR1 reads MDHEN; CDR2 reads SYDVKM. CDR3 DNA: TGTGCCAGCAGTTTATGGGGACAGGGGGAGACCCAGTACTTC. Its protein is CASSLWGQGETQYF.

The rearrangement uses TRBV15 and TRBJ2-7; tentatively, D is TRBD2 (6 bases). The CDR3 has 16 residues. From germline, CDR1 is LNHNV and CDR2 YYDKDF (reference sequence). Trimming stripped 2 bases from V and 5 bases from J, with 19 bases between. As DNA, the CDR3 is TGTGCCACCAGCAGAAACCAGGGACTTTATTGGGACGAGCAGTACTTC. This translates into CATSRNQGLYWDEQYF.

The rearrangement uses TRBV27 and TRBJ2-3; the match to TRBD1 covers 7 bases. This CDR3 has 14 amino acids. Germline V lookup: CDR1 MNHEY, CDR2 SMNVEV (reference sequence). The trim removed 5 bases at V and 4 bases at J, leaving 6 bases unmatched. CDR3 in amino acids: CASSKGAQSDTQYF. In nucleotides, the CDR3 is TGTGCCAGCAGTAAGGGGGCGCAGTCAGATACGCAGTATTTT.

Only a few counts were recorded for this clonotype. The chain carries TRBV6-1 and TRBJ2-2; 11 bases align to TRBD2. J gave up 2 bases and V 4 bases, and 0 bases lay outside the gene matches. CDR3 length: 15 amino acids. Germline CDR1 is MNHNS and CDR2 is SASEGT. The CDR3 sequence: CASSGLAGNTGELFF. CDR3 DNA: TGTGCCAGCAGTGGACTAGCGGGAAACACCGGGGAGCTGTTTTTT.

V is TRBV29-1 and J is TRBJ1-1; perhaps TRBD1 as D (6 bases). Germline V lookup: CDR1 SQVTM, CDR2 ANQGSEA. The CDR3 loop spans 13 amino acids. Trimming left V 3 bases short and J 0 bases short, with 8 bases between. CDR3 region: CSVDRGMNTEAFF. The CDR3 bases are TGCAGCGTTGACAGGGGAATGAACACTGAAGCTTTCTTT.